These T cell receptor beta chains were read from a single sample in a study of blood T cell repertoires in COVID-19. Clones were sequenced by immunoSEQ multiplex PCR, and TCRdb holds only the in-frame ones, with some missing. The repertoire has over 45,000 clones, under 85% of them found once; the top ten carry under 2%. Sequencing was carried out using peripheral blood. Receptors were obtained from a woman aged 55-75 years with acute or convalescent COVID-19. Both conserved end residues are part of each CDR3. Each record gives: V gene, CDR3 protein.

V: TRBV7-2; CDR3: CASSLEGVGADTQYF
V: TRBV10-2; CDR3: CASSETGQGENTIYF
V: TRBV6-6; CDR3: CASSPGSDQPQHF
V: TRBV12-3/TRBV12-4; CDR3: CASSSAVGEQYF
V: TRBV15; CDR3: CATSSRWTGNDGYTF
V: TRBV12-3/TRBV12-4; CDR3: CASSLGQGRGYTF
V: TRBV6-5; CDR3: CASRLRSGQRMEQYF
V: TRBV9; CDR3: CASSGTRTAGVVYTF
V: TRBV2; CDR3: CASSGEVTYGYTF
V: TRBV18; CDR3: CASSPRSVVNTEAFF
V: TRBV19; CDR3: CASSRELSGGYGYTF
V: TRBV28; CDR3: CASSLGTVPNYGYTF
V: TRBV6-6; CDR3: CATKPSSGRSDTQYF
V: TRBV18; CDR3: CASSPRVSGRTGELFF
V: TRBV7-9; CDR3: CASSLAPKLAGYNEQFF
V: TRBV7-9; CDR3: CASSPGGENTEAFF
V: TRBV19; CDR3: CASRGIGTNYNEQFF
V: TRBV27; CDR3: CASSMAGPGTEAFF
V: TRBV7-8; CDR3: CASSHNRDNQYF
V: TRBV7-6; CDR3: CASSLRDRGSQPQHF
V: TRBV27; CDR3: CASRPGLAGISSYNEQFF
V: TRBV5-4; CDR3: CASSKEAWVLTSTDTQYF
V: TRBV5-1; CDR3: CASRPAPQGNYGYTF
V: TRBV19; CDR3: CASSSGRLDEQFF
V: TRBV28; CDR3: CASRTGVGAEAFF
V: TRBV11-3; CDR3: CASSSGQGYTGELFF
V: TRBV3-1/TRBV3-2; CDR3: CASSQMGQEETQYF
V: TRBV5-1; CDR3: CASSLANGNTEAFF
V: TRBV10-3; CDR3: CAISPGLNTEAFF
V: TRBV23-1; CDR3: CAIPFYRGLPPDAAFYEQYF
V: TRBV9; CDR3: CASSTWTSGGGPQETQYF
V: TRBV2; CDR3: CASRTGGGEKLFF
V: TRBV20-1; CDR3: CSASGETQYF
V: TRBV12-3/TRBV12-4; CDR3: CASSWTNQETQYF
V: TRBV6-5; CDR3: CASRRTSNSPLHF
V: TRBV27; CDR3: CASRPKGGVVTGELFF
V: TRBV19; CDR3: CASSGSEKETQYF
V: TRBV19; CDR3: CASAAGGGHSPLHF
V: TRBV7-2; CDR3: CASSLTANYGYTF
V: TRBV7-9; CDR3: CASSLRGYLNEKLFF
V: TRBV2; CDR3: CASSGLAGGTDTQYF
V: TRBV27; CDR3: CASSFRASGRGWAYEQYF
V: TRBV19; CDR3: CASSMSRNQPQHF
V: TRBV10-3; CDR3: CAIRGEVTNQPQHF
V: TRBV19; CDR3: CASSPRGRANQETQYF
V: TRBV14; CDR3: CASSQSRELFYEQYF
V: TRBV18; CDR3: CASSPVRDSEKLFF
V: TRBV30; CDR3: CALRAGARNYNEQFF
V: TRBV9; CDR3: CASSVGTGGSSPLHF
V: TRBV10-3; CDR3: CAISESRSANTEAFF
V: TRBV2; CDR3: CASNTRAVMDRVSVSGQFF
V: TRBV7-4; CDR3: CASSLDPELAGIVQADTQYF
V: TRBV10-3; CDR3: CAIRAGTSGPYNEQFF
V: TRBV19; CDR3: CASRKDRGNQPQHF
V: TRBV11-2; CDR3: CASSRTFTDTQYF
V: TRBV15; CDR3: CATSSRQDYGYTF
V: TRBV9; CDR3: CASGPYHQPQHF